Below are 29 T cell receptor beta chains sequenced from a single sample in a study of T cell repertoires in aging, cancer and after chemotherapy. Rearranged V-D-J TRB sequences were amplified with a mixed TRB-A/B primer pool. In TCRdb, the multiplex PCR reads were re-called with MiXCR into one record per CDR3 protein. The sample includes fewer than 10,000 distinct CDR3 sequences, more than 25% of them seen just once. Peripheral blood genomic DNA, not sorted cells or RNA, was the template. The sample consisted of blood. The receptors come from a human donor in good health.

This clonotype is medium-sized within its sample. The chain combines TRBV6-5 with TRBJ2-3, with 8 nucleotides matching TRBD1. Trimming cost V 6 bases and J 2 bases; bases outside gene matches: 4. This CDR3 spans 14 amino acids. Germline V CDR1 and CDR2: MNHEY, SVGAGI. CDR3 coding DNA: TGTGCCAGCAGGTGGGACAGGACCACAGATACGCAGTATTTT. Translating it yields CASRWDRTTDTQYF.

The chain joins TRBV6-4 to TRBJ1-2; D not resolved. CDR3 length: 14 residues. CDR1 is MRHNA and CDR2 is SNTAGT in the germline V gene. V was cut by 4 bases and J by 7 bases, with 16 bases left in between. The CDR3 sequence: CASSVLEGSGGYTF. CDR3 nucleotide sequence: TGTGCCAGCAGTGTTCTAGAGGGATCGGGTGGCTACACCTTC.

V gene TRBV6-5 combines with J gene TRBJ1-2; D ambiguous. Trimming shortened V by 4 bases and J by 4 bases, and 4 bases separated the two germline ends. Germline V gene data show CDR1 as MNHEY and CDR2 as SVGAGI. This CDR3 comprises 11 residues. CDR3 residues: CASSSSYGYTF. The CDR3 nucleotides read TGTGCCAGCAGTTCGAGCTATGGCTACACCTTC.

The V call is TRBV27, the J call TRBJ2-3, with 12 bases that match TRBD2. Germline V lookup: CDR1 MNHEY, CDR2 SMNVEV (reference sequence). V lost 5 bases and J lost 6; bases outside the gene matches: 12. This CDR3 spans 17 amino acids. CDR3 sequence reads: CASSGLLAGGPNDTQYF. In DNA form, the CDR3 reads TGTGCCAGCAGTGGTCTTCTAGCGGGAGGGCCTAATGATACGCAGTATTTT.

With regard to this clonotype: A much larger clone lies a single base off, so this may be a read error. The chain uses TRBV29-1 and TRBJ2-1, with 7 bases lining up with TRBD1. Per the germline V gene, CDR1 is SQVTM and CDR2 is ANQGSEA. The CDR3 contains 12 residues. V was pared by 7 bases and J by 10 bases, with 10 bases of the junction left unmatched. The DNA for the CDR3 is TGCAGCGCTACAGGGGCCAGCTACGAGCAGTTCTTC. Translated, it gives CSATGASYEQFF.

By frequency in the sample, this clonotype is medium-sized. This rearrangement joins TRBV6-4 to TRBJ2-1; TRBD2 aligns across 7 bases. The trim removed 2 bases at V and 3 bases at J, leaving 7 bases unmatched. The germline V gene encodes CDR1 MRHNA and CDR2 SNTAGT. The CDR3 is made up of 16 amino acids. For the CDR3, the DNA is TGTGCCAGCAGTGACGGGGGGGGAGGGCACTACAATGAGCAGTTCTTC. It codes for CASSDGGGGHYNEQFF.

The chain combines TRBV6-5 with TRBJ1-5; D gene unclear. Germline V gene sequence: CDR1 MNHEY, CDR2 SVGAGI. The CDR3 length is 14 residues. V lost 3 bases and J lost 6, with 12 bases in between. CDR3 residues: CASSYGRGAQPQHF. The CDR3 nucleotides are TGTGCCAGCAGTTATGGTCGGGGAGCTCAGCCCCAGCATTTT.

The chain joins TRBV28 to TRBJ2-1, with D unclear. The CDR3 is 13 amino acids. Per germline, CDR1 MDHEN and CDR2 SYDVKM. Trimming removed 3 bases at V and 9 bases at J, with 12 bases between. CDR3 coding DNA: TGTGCCAGCAGTTTGGTCCCGGCCGGTGAGCAGTTCTTC. Residues: CASSLVPAGEQFF. Using reference TRBV28 and TRBJ2-1 for the parts outside the CDR3, the full variable domain is DVKVTQSSRYLVKRTGEKVFLECVQDMDHENMFWYRQDPGLGLRLIYFSYDVKMKEKGDIPEGYSVSREKKERFSLILESASTNQTSMYLCASSLVPAGEQFFGPGTRLTVL.

The chain combines TRBV5-6 with TRBJ2-7; D uncertain. The germline CDR1 and CDR2 sequences are SGHDT and YYEEEE. V lost 4 bases to trimming and J lost 3 bases, with 14 bases between them. The CDR3 is 14 residues long. CDR3 in amino acids: CASSAVTTDYEQYF. The CDR3 bases are TGTGCCAGCAGCGCGGTCACTACAGACTACGAGCAGTACTTC.

Relative to its sample, this clonotype is medium-sized. J is TRBJ1-4 and V is TRBV29-1; no firm D call. The CDR3 consists of 10 residues. Trimming left V 6 bases short and J 8 bases short, with 7 bases between. CDR1 SQVTM and CDR2 ANQGSEA come from the germline V gene. In DNA form, the CDR3 reads TGCAGCGTGGAGCAGGAAAAACTGTTTTTT. The encoded protein is CSVEQEKLFF.

This chain uses TRBV10-3 with TRBJ2-1, with D possibly being TRBD1 (5 bases). V was cut by 4 bases and J by 8 bases, with 12 bases left in between. The CDR3 consists of 13 residues. Per germline, CDR1 ENHRY and CDR2 SYGVKD. The CDR3 region is CAISAREGDEQFF. Written as DNA, the CDR3 is TGTGCCATCAGTGCCCGAGAAGGGGATGAGCAGTTCTTC.

Only a few counts were recorded for this clonotype. The gene calls are TRBV30 and TRBJ2-7, with D possibly being TRBD1 or TRBD2 (6 bases each). Per germline, CDR1 GTSNPN and CDR2 SVGIG (reference sequence). The CDR3 has 13 residues. V lost 5 bases and J lost 1, with 12 bases in between. The CDR3 here is CAWGRGGSYEQYF. CDR3 nucleotide sequence: TGTGCCTGGGGACGAGGGGGGTCCTACGAGCAGTACTTC.

V gene TRBV11-3 combines with J gene TRBJ2-3; 11 bases are a match to TRBD2. The CDR3 runs 16 residues. CDR1 and CDR2 (germline): SGHNT, YENEEA. Trimming removed 1 base from V and 0 bases from J; junction bases left unmatched: 0. CDR3 amino acids: CASSLGTSGSTDTQYF. For the CDR3, the DNA is TGTGCCAGCAGCTTAGGGACTAGCGGGAGCACAGATACGCAGTATTTT.

This clonotype was observed a few times. V and J are TRBV5-4 and TRBJ2-3, with D unresolved. Germline loops: CDR1 SGHNT, CDR2 YYREEE (reference sequence). CDR3 length: 16 amino acids. Trimming shortened V by 4 bases and J by 2 bases, and 17 bases separated the two germline ends. The CDR3 reads CASSPASVAFTDTQYF. CDR3 DNA sequence: TGTGCCAGCAGCCCTGCCAGCGTCGCATTCACAGATACGCAGTATTTT.

This clonotype was counted a few times. V is TRBV27 and J is TRBJ1-5; D is undetermined. CDR1 is MNHEY and CDR2 is SMNVEV in the germline V gene (reference sequence). V lost 6 bases and J lost 4, with 16 bases in between. The CDR3 has 15 amino acids. CDR3 loop: CASRGIGEGNQPQHF. In nucleotides, the CDR3 is TGTGCCAGCAGAGGGATTGGGGAAGGGAATCAGCCCCAGCATTTT.

This rearrangement joins TRBV13 to TRBJ1-2; D is undetermined. Germline-derived CDR1 and CDR2 are PRHDT and FYEKMQ (reference sequence). The CDR3 has 14 amino acids. V was trimmed by 2 bases and J by 1 base, leaving 8 bases between them. CDR3 DNA: TGTGCCAGCAGCTTACAACGGCATAACTATGGCTACACCTTC. Protein sequence: CASSLQRHNYGYTF. The full variable domain, completed using reference TRBV13 and TRBJ1-2, is AAGVIQSPRHLIKEKRETATLKCYPIPRHDTVYWYQQGPGQDPQFLISFYEKMQSDKGSIPDRFSAQQFSDYHSELNMSSLELGDSALYFCASSLQRHNYGYTFGSGTRLTVV.

The sample holds one count of this clonotype. V usage is TRBV18 and J usage is TRBJ1-1; tentative D call: TRBD1 (5 bases). The V end lost 0 bases, the J end lost 4 bases, and 15 bases lay between the germline ends. CDR1 is KGHSH, CDR2 LQKENI, per germline. The CDR3 runs 16 residues. The CDR3 DNA follows: TGTGCCAGCTCACCACCGACCAGGGCGAAGGGCACTGAAGCTTTCTTT. Its translation: CASSPPTRAKGTEAFF.

A few counts support this clonotype. The V call is TRBV18, the J call TRBJ2-5; tentative D call: TRBD2 (5 bases). CDR1 is KGHSH and CDR2 is LQKENI in the germline V gene. The V end lost 5 bases, the J end lost 5 bases, and 12 bases lay between the germline ends. The CDR3 is 13 amino acids. The DNA of the CDR3 is TGTGCCAGCTCAAGGGCGGAGCGGGAGACCCAGTACTTC. This sequence encodes CASSRAERETQYF. Full variable domain (missing parts from reference TRBV18 and TRBJ2-5): NAGVMQNPRHLVRRRGQEARLRCSPMKGHSHVYWYRQLPEEGLKFMVYLQKENIIDESGMPKERFSAEFPKEGPSILRIQQVVRGDSAAYFCASSRAERETQYFGPGTRLLVL.

The chain is built from TRBV19 and TRBJ2-2; 11 nucleotides match TRBD2. This CDR3 spans 17 amino acids. Germline trimming cut 10 bases from V and 5 bases from J; bases unmatched to any gene: 15. The V gene's germline CDR1 is LNHDA and CDR2 SQIVND (reference sequence). CDR3 protein: CATPRVTSGVRTGELFF. CDR3 sequence (DNA): TGTGCCACCCCTCGGGTGACTAGCGGGGTACGGACCGGGGAGCTGTTTTTT.

The gene calls are TRBV6-5 and TRBJ1-3, with D possibly matching TRBD1 (6 bases). The CDR3 spans 15 residues. Germline V lookup: CDR1 MNHEY, CDR2 SVGAGI. V dropped 6 bases and J dropped 4 bases, with 16 bases sitting between them. CDR3 protein: CASRHPQGLGNTIYF. The CDR3 nucleotides read TGTGCCAGCAGGCATCCACAGGGCTTGGGAAACACCATATATTTT.

This clonotype was seen only a few times. The chain joins TRBV30 to TRBJ2-1; possible D gene TRBD1, 5 bases. The CDR3 length is 15 residues. The V gene's germline CDR1 is GTSNPN and CDR2 SVGIG (reference sequence). V lost 1 base and J lost 0, with 10 bases in between. CDR3 loop: CAWSDQGSSYNEQFF. Written as DNA, the CDR3 is TGTGCCTGGAGTGACCAGGGATCCTCCTACAATGAGCAGTTCTTC.

The chain links TRBV19 to TRBJ1-5, with 8 positions matching TRBD1. V trimming: 8 bases; J trimming: 9 bases; junction bases outside the gene matches: 15. This CDR3 region has 15 residues. The germline V gene encodes CDR1 LNHDA and CDR2 SQIVND (reference sequence). The DNA for the CDR3 is TGTGCCAGTCAAGCCCGGACAGGGAACCGATGGCCCCAGCATTTT. It translates to CASQARTGNRWPQHF.

In this sample, this clonotype is medium-sized (0.01 to 0.1%). The gene calls are TRBV29-1 and TRBJ2-7; 8 positions match TRBD2. The CDR3 sequence is 13 residues long. Germline CDR1 is SQVTM and CDR2 is ANQGSEA. Trimming removed 0 bases from V and 3 bases from J; junction bases left unmatched: 1. Here the CDR3 DNA reads TGCAGCGTTGAAGATCGGGGGGGCTACGAGCAGTACTTC. Its protein product is CSVEDRGGYEQYF.

The table lists this clonotype with a few counts. This sequence joins TRBV27 and TRBJ1-6; D gene ambiguous. Between the trimmed V and J ends, which lost 5 bases and 4 bases, there was a span of 12 bases. The CDR3 sequence is 15 residues long. Looked up from germline, CDR1 is MNHEY and CDR2 is SMNVEV (reference sequence). The chain's CDR3 is CASSVQQLYNSPLHF. The CDR3 DNA is TGTGCCAGCAGTGTCCAACAGCTTTATAATTCACCCCTCCACTTT.

The chain uses TRBV19 and TRBJ1-5, with a weak D call TRBD1 (6 bases). Germline CDR1 reads LNHDA; CDR2 reads SQIVND (reference sequence). The CDR3 totals 16 residues. Trimming took off 1 base at V and 6 bases at J, with 16 bases between the two ends. The CDR3 DNA follows: TGTGCCAGTAGTATAGTCCCAGGGGATTTATTTCAGCCCCAGCATTTT. It codes for CASSIVPGDLFQPQHF.

The gene calls are TRBV10-3 and TRBJ1-2; tentatively, D is TRBD1 (5 bases). Trimming shortened V by 6 bases and J by 2 bases, and 13 bases separated the two germline ends. The CDR3 consists of 14 residues. Per the germline V gene, CDR1 is ENHRY and CDR2 is SYGVKD. The CDR3 loop reads CAIRGDVSNYGYTF. The CDR3 DNA is TGTGCCATCAGGGGGGACGTCTCAAACTATGGCTACACCTTC.

The chain couples TRBV19 to TRBJ1-6; 8 positions match TRBD1. V trimming: 4 bases; J trimming: 4 bases; junction bases outside the gene matches: 3. CDR1 LNHDA and CDR2 SQIVND come from the germline V gene (reference sequence). This CDR3 region has 15 residues. CDR3 nucleotides: TGTGCCAGTAGTAGCCGGGACAGGTATAATTCACCCCTCCACTTT. Its translation is CASSSRDRYNSPLHF.

The chain carries TRBV11-1 and TRBJ2-4, with D tentatively TRBD2 (5 bases). The V end was cut by 2 bases, the J end by 8 bases, with 10 bases between. This CDR3 is 13 amino acids long. In germline, CDR1 is SGHAT, CDR2 FQDESV (reference sequence). DNA of the CDR3: TGTGCCAGCAGCTTATTCCCCGGGGACATTCAGTACTTC. Its translation is CASSLFPGDIQYF.

Turning to this clonotype: A much bigger clone sits one base away, suggesting this may be a read error. The chain carries TRBV12-3 or TRBV12-4 and TRBJ2-1; TRBD1 or TRBD2 may be the D gene (5 bases each). There are 12 residues in the CDR3. Trimming cost V 8 bases and J 10 bases, with 15 bases left between them. DNA for the CDR3: TGTGCCAGCCGAGAGGGGTTGGGGGAGCAGTTCTTC. This encodes CASREGLGEQFF.